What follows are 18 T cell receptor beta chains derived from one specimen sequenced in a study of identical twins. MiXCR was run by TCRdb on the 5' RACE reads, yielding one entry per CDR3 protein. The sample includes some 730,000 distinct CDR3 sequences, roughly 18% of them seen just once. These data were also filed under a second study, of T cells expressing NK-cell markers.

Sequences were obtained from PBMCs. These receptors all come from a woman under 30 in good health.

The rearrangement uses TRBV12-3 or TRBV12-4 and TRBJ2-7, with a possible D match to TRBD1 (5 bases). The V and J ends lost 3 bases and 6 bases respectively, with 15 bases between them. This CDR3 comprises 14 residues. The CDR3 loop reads CASSFSQGGFEQYF. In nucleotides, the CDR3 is TGTGCCAGCAGTTTCAGTCAGGGTGGGTTCGAGCAGTACTTC.

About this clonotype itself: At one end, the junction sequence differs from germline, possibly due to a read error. The CDR3 coding sequence is TGTGCCAGCAGCGTAGCCCTGTACACCGGGGAGCTGGTTTTT. Its protein is CASSVALYTGELVF. The chain combines TRBV9 with TRBJ2-2; tentatively, D is TRBD2 (5 bases). Germline V CDR1 and CDR2: SGDLS, YYNGEE. The CDR3 runs to 14 residues.

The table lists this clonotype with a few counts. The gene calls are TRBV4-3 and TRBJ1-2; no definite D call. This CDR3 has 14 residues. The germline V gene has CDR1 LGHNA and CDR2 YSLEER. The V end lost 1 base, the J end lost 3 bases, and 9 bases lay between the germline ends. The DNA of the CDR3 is TGCGCCAGCAGCCAAGGGAAAGATTACTATGGCTACACCTTC. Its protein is CASSQGKDYYGYTF.

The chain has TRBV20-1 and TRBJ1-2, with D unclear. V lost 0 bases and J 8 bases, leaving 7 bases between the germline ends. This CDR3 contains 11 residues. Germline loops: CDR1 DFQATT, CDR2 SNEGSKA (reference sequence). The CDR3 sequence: CSARDLRGYTF. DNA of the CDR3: TGCAGTGCTAGAGATCTGCGGGGCTACACCTTC.

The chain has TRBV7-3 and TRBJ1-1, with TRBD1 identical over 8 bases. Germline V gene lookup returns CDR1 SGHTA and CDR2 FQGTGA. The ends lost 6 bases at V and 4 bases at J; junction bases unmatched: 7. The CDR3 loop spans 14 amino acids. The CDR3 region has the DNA TGTGCCAGCAGACCCACAGGGGGGGGCACTGAAGCTTTCTTT. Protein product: CASRPTGGGTEAFF.

The CDR3 sequence: CASSGTGEYYGYTF. CDR3 nucleotides: TGTGCCAGCAGTGGGACAGGGGAATACTATGGCTACACCTTC. The chain carries TRBV12-3 or TRBV12-4 and TRBJ1-2; 10 positions agree with TRBD1. With V trimmed by 5 bases and J by 3 bases, 3 bases remained unmatched. The CDR3 is made up of 14 amino acids.

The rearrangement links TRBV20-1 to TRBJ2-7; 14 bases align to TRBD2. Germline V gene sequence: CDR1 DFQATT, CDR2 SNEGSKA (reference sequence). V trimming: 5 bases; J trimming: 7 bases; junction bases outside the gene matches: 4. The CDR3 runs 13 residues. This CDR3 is CSASRLAGGEQYF. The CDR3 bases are TGCAGTGCTTCCCGACTAGCGGGAGGGGAGCAGTACTTC.

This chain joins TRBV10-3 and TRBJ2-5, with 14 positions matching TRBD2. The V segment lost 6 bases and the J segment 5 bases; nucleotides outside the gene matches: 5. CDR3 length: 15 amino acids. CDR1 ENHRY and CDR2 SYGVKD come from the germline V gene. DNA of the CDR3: TGTGCCATCAGGACTAGCGGGAGGGCCGATGAGACCCAGTACTTC. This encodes CAIRTSGRADETQYF.

As DNA, the CDR3 is TGCGCCAGCAGCTTTATCGGGACAGGAGTCGACGAGCAGTACTTC. Amino acids: CASSFIGTGVDEQYF. The chain links TRBV5-1 to TRBJ2-7; 8 nucleotides match TRBD1. Per germline, CDR1 SGHRS and CDR2 YFSETQ. Trimming cost V 2 bases and J 5 bases; bases outside gene matches: 9. The CDR3 is made up of 15 amino acids.

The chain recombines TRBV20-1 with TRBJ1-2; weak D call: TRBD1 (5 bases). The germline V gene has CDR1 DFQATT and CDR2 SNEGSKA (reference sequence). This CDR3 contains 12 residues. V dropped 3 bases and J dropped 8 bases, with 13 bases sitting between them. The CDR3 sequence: CSARGQAWGYTF. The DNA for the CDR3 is TGCAGTGCTAGGGGGCAGGCCTGGGGCTACACCTTC.

CDR3 sequence (DNA): TGTGCCAGCAGCTTAGTTCCGGACGGCTACAATGAGCAGTTCTTC. Its protein product is CASSLVPDGYNEQFF. The V and J genes are TRBV7-9 and TRBJ2-1, with unresolved D. The CDR3 runs 15 residues. V lost 1 base to trimming and J lost 3 bases, with 10 bases between them. The germline gives CDR1 SEHNR, CDR2 FQNEAQ (reference sequence). Complete variable domain (other parts from reference TRBV7-9 and TRBJ2-1): DTGVSQNPRHKITKRGQNVTFRCDPISEHNRLYWYRQTLGQGPEFLTYFQNEAQLEKSRLLSDRFSAERPKGSFSTLEIQRTEQGDSAMYLCASSLVPDGYNEQFFGPGTRLTVL.

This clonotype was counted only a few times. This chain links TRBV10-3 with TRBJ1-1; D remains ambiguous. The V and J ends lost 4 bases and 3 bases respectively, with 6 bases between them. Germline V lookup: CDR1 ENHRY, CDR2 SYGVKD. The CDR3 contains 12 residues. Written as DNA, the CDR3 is TGTGCCATCAGTGCTTCTTACACTGAAGCTTTCTTT. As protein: CAISASYTEAFF.

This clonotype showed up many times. The CDR3 DNA is TGTGCCAGCAGACCCGCTCTCGTCACGCCTCTGGAGCAGTACTTC. Encoded protein: CASRPALVTPLEQYF. This chain links TRBV6-1 with TRBJ2-7; D gene uncertain. Trimming took 6 bases from V and 7 from J, leaving 22 bases between them. Germline assignment: CDR1 MNHNS and CDR2 SASEGT. The CDR3 has 15 amino acids.

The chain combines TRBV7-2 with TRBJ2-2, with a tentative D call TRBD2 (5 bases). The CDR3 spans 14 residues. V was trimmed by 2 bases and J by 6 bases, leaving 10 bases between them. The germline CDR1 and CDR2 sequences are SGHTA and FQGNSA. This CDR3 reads CASSLMARAGELFF. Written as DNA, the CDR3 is TGTGCCAGCAGCTTAATGGCGAGGGCCGGGGAGCTGTTTTTT.

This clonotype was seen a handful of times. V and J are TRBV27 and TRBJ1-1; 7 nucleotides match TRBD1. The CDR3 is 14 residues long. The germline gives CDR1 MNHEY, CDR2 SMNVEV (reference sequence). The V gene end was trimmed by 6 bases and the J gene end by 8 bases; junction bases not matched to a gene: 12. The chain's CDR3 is CASSRNTGASEAFF. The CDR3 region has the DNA TGTGCCAGCAGCCGGAACACAGGGGCCAGCGAAGCTTTCTTT.

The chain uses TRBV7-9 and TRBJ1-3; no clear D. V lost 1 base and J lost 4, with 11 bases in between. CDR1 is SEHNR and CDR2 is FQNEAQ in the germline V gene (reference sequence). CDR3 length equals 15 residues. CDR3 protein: CASSLEAATGNTIYF. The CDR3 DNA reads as TGTGCCAGCAGCTTAGAGGCGGCGACGGGAAACACCATATATTTT.

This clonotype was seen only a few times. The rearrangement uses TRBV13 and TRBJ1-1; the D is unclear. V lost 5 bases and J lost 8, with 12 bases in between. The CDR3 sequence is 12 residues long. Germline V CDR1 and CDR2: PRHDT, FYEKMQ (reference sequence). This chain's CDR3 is CASSPRTHEAFF. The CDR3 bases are TGTGCCAGCAGCCCTAGGACTCACGAAGCTTTCTTT.

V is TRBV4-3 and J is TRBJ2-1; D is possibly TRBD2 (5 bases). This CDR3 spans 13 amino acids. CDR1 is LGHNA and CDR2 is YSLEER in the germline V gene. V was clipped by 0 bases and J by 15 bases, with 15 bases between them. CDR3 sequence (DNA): TGCGCCAGCAGCCAAGATCGTCTAGCCTTACGGTTCTTC. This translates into CASSQDRLALRFF.